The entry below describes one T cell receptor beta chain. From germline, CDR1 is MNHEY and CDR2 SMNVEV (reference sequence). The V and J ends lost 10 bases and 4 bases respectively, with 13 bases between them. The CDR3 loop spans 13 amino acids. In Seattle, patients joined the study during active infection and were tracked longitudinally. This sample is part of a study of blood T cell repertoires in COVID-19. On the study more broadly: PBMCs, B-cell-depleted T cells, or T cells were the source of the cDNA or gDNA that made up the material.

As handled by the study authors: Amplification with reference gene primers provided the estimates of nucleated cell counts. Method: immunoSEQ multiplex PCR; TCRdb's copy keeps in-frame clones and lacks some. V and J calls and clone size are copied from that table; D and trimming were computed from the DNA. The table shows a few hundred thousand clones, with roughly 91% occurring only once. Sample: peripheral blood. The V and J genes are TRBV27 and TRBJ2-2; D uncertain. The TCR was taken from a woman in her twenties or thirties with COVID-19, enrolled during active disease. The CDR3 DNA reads TGTGCCACCGCTCGAGGCACCACCGGGGAGCTGTTTTTT. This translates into CATARGTTGELFF.